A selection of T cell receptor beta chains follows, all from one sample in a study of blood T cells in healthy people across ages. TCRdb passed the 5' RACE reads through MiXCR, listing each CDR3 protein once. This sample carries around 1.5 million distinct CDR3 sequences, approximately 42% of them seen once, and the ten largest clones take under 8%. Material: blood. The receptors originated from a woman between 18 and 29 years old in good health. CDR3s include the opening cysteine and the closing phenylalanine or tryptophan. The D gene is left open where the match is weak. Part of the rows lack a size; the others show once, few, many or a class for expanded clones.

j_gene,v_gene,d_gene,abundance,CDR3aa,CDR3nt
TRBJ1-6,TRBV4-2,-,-,CASGQDRAAGRNSPLHF,TGTGCCAGCGGCCAAGATCGAGCGGCAGGGAGAAATTCACCCCTCCACTTT
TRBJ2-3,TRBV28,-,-,CASSSISTNTQYF,TGTGCCAGCAGTTCGATTTCTACGAATACGCAGTATTTT
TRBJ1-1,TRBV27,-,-,CASSGRNLNTEAFF,TGTGCCAGCAGTGGGAGGAACCTGAACACTGAAGCTTTCTTT
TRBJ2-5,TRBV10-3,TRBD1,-,CAIRETGSQGETQYF,TGTGCCATCAGGGAGACAGGGAGTCAAGGAGAGACCCAGTACTTC
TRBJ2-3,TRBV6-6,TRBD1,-,CASSWATGLTDTQYF,TGTGCCAGCAGTTGGGCGACAGGGCTCACAGATACGCAGTATTTT
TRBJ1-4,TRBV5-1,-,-,CASSPRAVQESFEKLFF,TGCGCCAGCAGCCCAAGGGCGGTACAGGAGTCTTTTGAAAAACTGTTTTTT
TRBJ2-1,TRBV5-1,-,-,CASSLVQADTGNEQFF,TGCGCCAGCAGCTTGGTACAAGCAGATACTGGAAATGAGCAGTTCTTC
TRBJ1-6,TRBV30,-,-,CAWSDPGVSSPLHF,TGTGCCTGGAGTGACCCAGGGGTGAGTTCACCCCTCCACTTT
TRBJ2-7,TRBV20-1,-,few,CSASDGSKYEQYF,TGCAGTGCTAGCGACGGGAGTAAGTACGAGCAGTACTTC
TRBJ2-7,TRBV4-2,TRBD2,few,CASSLDNAGDEQYF,TGTGCCAGCAGCCTTGACAATGCGGGGGACGAGCAGTACTTC
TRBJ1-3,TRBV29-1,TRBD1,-,CSVTGDSGNTIYF,TGCAGCGTTACAGGGGACTCTGGAAACACCATATATTTT
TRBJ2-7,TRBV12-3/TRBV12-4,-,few,CASSFAVLSYEQYF,TGTGCCAGCAGTTTTGCCGTCTTAAGCTACGAGCAGTACTTC
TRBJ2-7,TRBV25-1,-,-,CASSGQGTGRTTYEQYF,TGTGCCAGCAGTGGACAGGGTACCGGGAGGACGACCTACGAGCAGTACTTC
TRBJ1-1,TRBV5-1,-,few,CASKGHSGNTEAFF,TGCGCCAGCAAGGGACATTCTGGGAACACTGAAGCTTTCTTT
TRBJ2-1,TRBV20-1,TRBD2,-,CSALAGGFNYNEQFF,TGCAGTGCTTTAGCGGGAGGCTTCAATTACAATGAGCAGTTCTTC
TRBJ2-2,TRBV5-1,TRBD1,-,CASSSTGANTGELFF,TGCGCCAGCAGCTCGACAGGGGCGAACACCGGGGAGCTGTTTTTT
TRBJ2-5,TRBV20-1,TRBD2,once,CSAGLAGAHPQETQYF,TGCAGTGCTGGGCTAGCGGGGGCCCATCCTCAAGAGACCCAGTACTTC
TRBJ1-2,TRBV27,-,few,CASGVRLGGYTF,TGTGCCAGCGGGGTCCGTCTGGGTGGCTACACCTTC
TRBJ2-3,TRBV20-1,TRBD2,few,CSARAGGPKDTQYF,TGCAGTGCTAGAGCGGGGGGGCCCAAAGATACGCAGTATTTT
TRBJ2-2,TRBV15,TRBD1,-,CATSVTGTGMYTGELFF,TGTGCCACCAGCGTAACCGGGACAGGGATGTACACCGGGGAGCTGTTTTTT
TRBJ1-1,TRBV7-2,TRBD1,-,CASRTYRGRNEAFF,TGTGCCAGCAGAACCTACAGGGGTCGTAACGAAGCTTTCTTT
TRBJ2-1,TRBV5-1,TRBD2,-,CASIPGNGRVDNEQFF,TGCGCCAGCATCCCCGGAAACGGGAGGGTCGACAATGAGCAGTTCTTC
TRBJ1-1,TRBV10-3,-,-,CATRGREAEAFF,TGTGCCACTAGGGGCAGGGAGGCTGAAGCTTTCTTT
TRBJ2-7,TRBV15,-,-,CATSPSRGDEQYF,TGTGCCACCAGTCCCTCCAGGGGCGATGAGCAGTACTTC
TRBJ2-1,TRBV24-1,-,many,CATSDQTGSYNEQFF,TGTGCCACCAGTGACCAAACAGGGTCCTACAATGAGCAGTTCTTC
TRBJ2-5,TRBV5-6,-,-,CASSSMIKGYQETQYF,TGTGCCAGCAGCTCCATGATAAAAGGGTACCAAGAGACCCAGTACTTC
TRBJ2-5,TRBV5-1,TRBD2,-,CATRREDQETQYF,TGCGCCACCCGGCGGGAGGACCAAGAGACCCAGTACTTC
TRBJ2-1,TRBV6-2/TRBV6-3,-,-,CASSAAGEGFYNEQFF,TGTGCCAGCAGTGCCGCAGGGGAAGGCTTCTACAATGAGCAGTTCTTC
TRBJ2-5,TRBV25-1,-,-,CASSEFREQYF,TGTGCCAGCAGTGAATTCAGGGAGCAGTACTTC
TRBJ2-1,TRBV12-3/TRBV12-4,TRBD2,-,CASSGGTNNYNEQFF,TGTGCCAGCAGTGGTGGGACTAACAACTATAATGAGCAGTTCTTC
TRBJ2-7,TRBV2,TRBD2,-,CASSVGAGPDPSYEQYF,TGTGCCAGCAGTGTGGGAGCGGGGCCCGACCCTTCCTACGAGCAGTACTTC
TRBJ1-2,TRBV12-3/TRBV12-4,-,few,CASSLAATDRNGGYTF,TGTGCCAGCAGTTTAGCCGCGACGGATCGGAACGGGGGCTACACCTTC
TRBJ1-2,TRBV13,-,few,CASSLRDSVLDGYTF,TGTGCCAGCAGCTTAAGGGACTCAGTGTTGGATGGCTACACCTTC
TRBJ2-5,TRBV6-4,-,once,CASSKGAGGPETQYF,TGTGCCAGCAGCAAGGGGGCAGGGGGGCCAGAGACCCAGTACTTC
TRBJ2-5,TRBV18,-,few,CASSPQGVGETQYF,TGTGCCAGCTCCCCACAGGGAGTAGGAGAGACCCAGTACTTC
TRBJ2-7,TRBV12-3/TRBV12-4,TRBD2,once,CASSVAGDAYNEQYF,TGTGCCAGCAGTGTAGCGGGAGACGCCTACAATGAGCAGTACTTC
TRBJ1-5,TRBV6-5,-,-,CASRLQSGSNQPQHF,TGTGCCAGCAGACTTCAGTCAGGCAGCAATCAGCCCCAGCATTTT
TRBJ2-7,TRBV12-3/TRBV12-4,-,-,CASSLDYHSSYEQYF,TGTGCCAGCAGTTTAGACTACCATAGCTCCTACGAGCAGTACTTC
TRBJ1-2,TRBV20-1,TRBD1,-,CSAESPPRGQELGYTF,TGCAGTGCTGAATCACCTCCACGGGGACAGGAATTGGGCTACACCTTC